This T cell receptor beta chain was observed in a study of cytomegalovirus exposure and HLA in healthy donors (dated by TCRdb to about 2017). Concerning the study at large: In an earlier analysis of approximately 500 of the donors, roughly 300 Gb of sequence data and 100 million or so unique TCR beta sequences from approximately 180 million T cells were reported. An early release covering some 640 HLA-typed donors comprised 250 to 350 gigabases of sequencing data and approximately 85 million unique TCR sequences. Of the 398 genotyped donors, approximately 82% fell in the genetic ancestry cluster associated with self-reported Caucasian donors. The aim of the study was to test whether cataloging public T cell receptors could identify signatures of past pathogen exposure. The T cell repertoires of under 750 subjects were profiled by immunosequencing and related to cytomegalovirus serostatus. A separate validation cohort of over a hundred different subjects was used in addition to the approximately 610-subject first cohort. To predict cytomegalovirus infection status, the study combined high-throughput TCR immunosequencing, statistical association of individual TCRs with disease status, and machine learning. A later analysis re-analyzed previously published TCR beta repertoires from hundreds of donors and added high-resolution HLA genotyping to study TCR occurrence patterns. The later analysis used no new phenotypic data to find candidate immune exposures, relying instead on TCR beta sequences and their occurrence across donors. An earlier analysis of more than 450 of the donors used high-throughput TCR beta sequencing to judge whether each TCR beta V gene segment behaved as functional or pseudogenic. Donor age, sex, ethnicity and CMV serostatus were compiled alongside the repertoire data. A later genetic analysis used genome-wide SNP genotypes for about three fifths of the roughly 700 donors, treating that subset as a discovery cohort. Every discovery cohort repertoire had been produced on one sequencing platform. Class I and class II HLA loci were covered by the typing at four-digit resolution. The number of donors typed differed by locus, with about 629-640 for A, B, C, DRB1 and DQB1, approximately 500 for DQA1, some 570 for DPA1, and approximately 470 for DPB1. Roughly 5 DR-DQ haplotypes were handled as single units for association and clustering, since linkage in the cohort was strong. Among under 450 genotyped donors of the cohort, an average of approximately 240,000 unique TCR beta nucleotide sequences were sequenced per donor, 15% to 20% of them non-productive. Overall study outcomes, separate from this receptor: According to a later analysis, TCR association rates differed among HLA loci, with DRB1 alleles showing the most associated TCRs and HLA-C alleles showing the fewest. Some IMGT-functional V segments, including TRBV6-2 and TRBV6-3, could not be told apart with the 87-base-pair reads, so those segments were excluded. In a later analysis, HLA-associated TCR beta chains were found to be more clonally expanded and to have lower generation probabilities than equally common non-associated chains. When HLA alleles, especially DR and DQ, strongly co-occurred, attributing TCR associations to individual alleles was difficult. The presence/absence analyses assumed that sequencing depth was roughly uniform across donors, and that assumption may not be true. In an earlier analysis of 587 of the donors, most TCR beta V segments were observed in productive rearrangements about 90% or about 30% of the time, broadly matching IMGT annotations. The classifier was reported to diagnose cytomegalovirus status with high specificity and sensitivity in both the original and validation cohorts. Over 15 rarely observed V segments, including chromosome 9 orphons, were excluded from the earlier analysis of about 500 of the donors because counts were too low. A further reported finding was that TCR beta sequences accurately predicted the HLA-A and HLA-B alleles for most subjects in the first cohort. At a false discovery rate of 0.05, a later analysis linked around 17,000 TCR beta sequences to specific HLA alleles. Correlated functional status among segregating V segments might be attributable to linkage disequilibrium, but an unknown experimental factor could not be ruled out. While some public TCRs were present in many individuals, most TCR sequences turned up only very rarely across donors. Because some donors lacked HLA typing at each locus, the association tests relied only on the typed subset. V-gene and J-gene trimming of TCR beta chains was associated with a missense DCLRE1C variant in a later genetic analysis, and the association was replicated in an independent cohort. According to a later analysis, parvovirus B19, influenza, CMV and Epstein-Barr virus appeared linked to several top co-occurrence clusters. In this cohort, only TCR beta chains were sequenced, and detectable features were limited by the absence of alpha or paired-chain data. A cluster of highly shared sequence variants was judged likely to be a technical artifact of the sequencing pipeline. According to a later genetic analysis, donors in an Asian-associated ancestry cluster had fewer N-insertions in productive TCRs than the roughly 670-donor mean. CMV serostatus was the only immune exposure information available for the cohort. In vitro tests confirmed that a few of the cytomegalovirus-associated TCR beta chains recognize cytomegalovirus antigens. According to a later analysis, most CMV-associated TCR beta chains appeared to be HLA-restricted, and the HLA associations seemed to be driven largely by CMV exposure. A total of 150 to 200 TCR beta chains were listed by the study as associated with cytomegalovirus. It was suggested by the authors that the approach could potentially be generalized to other disease states and immunological phenotypes.

Libraries were built with the immunoSEQ multiplex PCR assay. For the multiplex PCR, a mixture combining 60 forward primers for TCR Vbeta segments and 13 reverse primers for TCR Jbeta segments was used. The CDR3 region of rearranged TCR beta genes was amplified from genomic DNA by a multiplex PCR assay. Amplified TCR beta libraries were sequenced as 87-base-pair reads on the Illumina HiSeq System. As for the authors' bioinformatics: In a later analysis, 70 million to 95 million unique TCR beta chains were counted across the roughly 670 repertoires, and roughly 9.9 million of these chains were shared by at least two donors. A nearest-neighbor algorithm error-corrected the raw reads and collapsed the reads into unique sequences, merging closely related sequences to remove PCR and sequencing errors. V, D and J gene segments were assigned by aligning CDR3 sequences to IMGT reference sequences. For a sequence to be retained, a match of at least six nucleotides was required to both a V gene segment and a J gene segment. Rearrangements were called productive when the CDR3 lacked stop codons and stayed in frame with V and J; all others were non-productive. Following IMGT convention, CDR3 was defined as the stretch from the second conserved V-encoded cysteine up to the conserved J-encoded phenylalanine. In an earlier analysis of approximately 500 of the donors, sequences lacking an unambiguous match to a single V gene segment were excluded. An earlier analysis of a few hundred of the donors called V segments functional above 56.7% productive rearrangements and segregating when the between-donor standard deviation exceeded 5%. A statistical classification framework was built for diagnosing cytomegalovirus status from the catalog of TCR beta chain sequences. In a later analysis, V and J genes were assigned by comparing TCR nucleotide sequences against IMGT/GENE-DB human TR gene sequences. Using the TCRdist pipeline, a later analysis assigned CDR3 sequences along with most-parsimonious VDJ recombination scenarios. A later analysis defined each TCR beta chain by its CDR3 amino acid sequence plus V-gene family, and excluded reads lacking a unique V-gene family. In a later analysis, around 600 highly shared, low-generation-probability nucleotide sequences were removed to address suspected cross-contamination and a sequencing artifact. For each public chain, a later analysis derived a clonal expansion index from normalized ranks of inferred template counts within each repertoire. In a later analysis, generation probabilities were computed using a VDJ recombination model fitted to out-of-frame rearrangements, and the results were checked against IGoR. A later analysis scored TCR-TCR, TCR-HLA and TCR-CMV co-occurrence with hypergeometric tests, applying a repertoire-size bias correction to TCR pairs. A later analysis estimated false discovery rates by permuting HLA or CMV assignments 20 times. In a later analysis, co-occurring TCRs were grouped using DBSCAN, with TCRdist sequence similarity added in when clustering inside HLA-allele-positive subsets. Repertoires with fewer than 30,000 or more than 120,000 public chains, plus five repertoires with anomalous nucleotide sharing, were excluded from co-occurrence clustering. TCRdb provides this immuneACCESS table in a form limited to in-frame rearrangements. Some clones are lacking; in checked studies, under half of them reflect an unresolved V gene, and why the rest are absent is not known. V and J calls and clone size follow that table, whereas D and trimming were derived from the DNA. This sample gives over 150,000 clones in total; less than 85% of them show up just once. The ten largest clones add up to 4.5% to 5.5% of the sample.

About this clone itself: The antigen it binds to is not known. One base away there is no much larger clone; base qualities are not given.

The cohort consisted of fewer than 700 healthy bone marrow donors. At the time of sampling, all cohort members were nominally healthy, though unrecorded immune exposures were likely present. The donor tested CMV seronegative, placing the donor among the approximately 360 seronegative members of the cohort. A peripheral blood sample was provided by each donor, and peripheral blood mononuclear cells were used for TCR beta sequencing. Genomic DNA was extracted from the blood cell samples with the Qiagen DNeasy Blood Extraction Kit. The CDR3 sequence holds 14 residues, the cysteine and phenylalanine included. The DNA shown is the 42-base CDR3, in frame from base 1. V drops 4 bases and J drops 2 bases, leaving 9 bases in between. From the germline V gene, CDR1 is SGHRS and CDR2 is YFSETQ.

Sequenced material: PBMCs. The receptor was isolated from a man aged 18 to 29 in good health and CMV-seronegative. The V gene is TRBV5-1 and the J gene is TRBJ2-2, and possibly TRBD1, on 6 matching bases. In nucleotides, the sequence is TGCGCCAGCAGCCCAGGGGTCAACACCGGGGAGCTGTTTTTT. This codes for CASSPGVNTGELFF.